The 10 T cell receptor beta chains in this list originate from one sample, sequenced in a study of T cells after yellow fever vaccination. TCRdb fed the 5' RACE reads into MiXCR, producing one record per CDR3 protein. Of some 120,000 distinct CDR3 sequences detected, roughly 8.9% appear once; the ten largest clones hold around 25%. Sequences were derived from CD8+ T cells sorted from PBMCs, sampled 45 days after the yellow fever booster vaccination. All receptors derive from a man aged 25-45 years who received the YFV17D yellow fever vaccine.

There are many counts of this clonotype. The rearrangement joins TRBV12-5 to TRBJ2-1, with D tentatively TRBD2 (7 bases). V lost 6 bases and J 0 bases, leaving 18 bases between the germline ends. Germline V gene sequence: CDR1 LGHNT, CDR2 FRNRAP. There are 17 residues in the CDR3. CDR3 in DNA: TGTGCTAGTGGAGGGGGGGGAACTTTGAGCTCCTACAATGAGCAGTTCTTC. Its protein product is CASGGGGTLSSYNEQFF.

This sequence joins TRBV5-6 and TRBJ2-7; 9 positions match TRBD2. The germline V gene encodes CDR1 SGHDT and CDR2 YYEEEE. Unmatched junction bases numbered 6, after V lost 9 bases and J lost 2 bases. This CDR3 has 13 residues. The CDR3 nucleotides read TGTGCCATGAGCGCGGGAGGGGCCTACGAGCAGTACTTC. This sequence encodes CAMSAGGAYEQYF.

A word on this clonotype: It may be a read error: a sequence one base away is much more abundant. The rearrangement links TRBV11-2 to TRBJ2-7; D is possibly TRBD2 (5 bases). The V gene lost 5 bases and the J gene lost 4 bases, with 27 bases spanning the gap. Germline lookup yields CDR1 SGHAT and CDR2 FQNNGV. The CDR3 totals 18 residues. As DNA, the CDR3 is TGTGCCAGCAGCAAAAGGGAAACGGCCCGGATGTCGGGATACGAGCAGTACTTC. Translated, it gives CASSKRETARMSGYEQYF.

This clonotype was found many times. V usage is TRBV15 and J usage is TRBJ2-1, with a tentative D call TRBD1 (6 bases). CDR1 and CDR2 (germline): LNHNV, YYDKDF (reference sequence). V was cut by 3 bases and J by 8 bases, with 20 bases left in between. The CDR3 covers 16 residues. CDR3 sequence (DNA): TGTGCCACCAGCAGGGTAACAGGGTCGCTTCCCGATGAGCAGTTCTTC. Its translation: CATSRVTGSLPDEQFF.

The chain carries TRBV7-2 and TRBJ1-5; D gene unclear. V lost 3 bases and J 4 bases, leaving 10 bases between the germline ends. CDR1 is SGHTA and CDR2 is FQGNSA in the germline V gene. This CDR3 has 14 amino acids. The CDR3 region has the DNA TGTGCCAGCAGCTTTGGAGGGCCAAATCAGCCCCAGCATTTT. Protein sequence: CASSFGGPNQPQHF. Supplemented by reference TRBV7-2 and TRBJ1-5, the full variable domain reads GAGVSQSPSNKVTEKGKDVELRCDPISGHTALYWYRQSLGQGLEFLIYFQGNSAPDKSGLPSDRFSAERTGGSVSTLTIQRTQQEDSAVYLCASSFGGPNQPQHFGDGTRLSIL.

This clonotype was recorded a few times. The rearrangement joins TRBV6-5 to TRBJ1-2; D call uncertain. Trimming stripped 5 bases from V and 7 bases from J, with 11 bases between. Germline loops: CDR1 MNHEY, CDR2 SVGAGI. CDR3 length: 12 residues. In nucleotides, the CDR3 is TGTGCCAGCAGTCCCTCTAATAGTGGCTACACCTTC. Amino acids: CASSPSNSGYTF.

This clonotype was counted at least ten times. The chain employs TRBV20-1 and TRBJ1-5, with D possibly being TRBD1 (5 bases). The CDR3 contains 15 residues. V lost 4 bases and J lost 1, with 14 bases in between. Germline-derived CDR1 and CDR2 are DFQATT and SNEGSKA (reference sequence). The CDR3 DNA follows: TGCAGTGCTATTCCAGGGTCTTCGAGCAATCAGCCCCAGCATTTT. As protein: CSAIPGSSSNQPQHF.

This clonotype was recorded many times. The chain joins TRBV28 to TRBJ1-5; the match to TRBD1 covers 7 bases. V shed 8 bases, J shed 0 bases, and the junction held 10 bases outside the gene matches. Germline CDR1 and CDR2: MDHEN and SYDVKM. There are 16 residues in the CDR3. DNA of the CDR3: TGTGCCAGCCACCCGACAGGGCATTATAGCAATCAGCCCCAGCATTTT. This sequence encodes CASHPTGHYSNQPQHF. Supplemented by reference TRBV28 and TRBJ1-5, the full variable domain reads DVKVTQSSRYLVKRTGEKVFLECVQDMDHENMFWYRQDPGLGLRLIYFSYDVKMKEKGDIPEGYSVSREKKERFSLILESASTNQTSMYLCASHPTGHYSNQPQHFGDGTRLSIL.

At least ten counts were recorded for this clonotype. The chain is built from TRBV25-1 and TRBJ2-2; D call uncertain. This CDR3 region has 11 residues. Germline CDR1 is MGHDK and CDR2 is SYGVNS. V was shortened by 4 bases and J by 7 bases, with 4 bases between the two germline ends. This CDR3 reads CASSVGGELFF. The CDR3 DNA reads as TGTGCCAGCAGTGTGGGCGGGGAGCTGTTTTTT. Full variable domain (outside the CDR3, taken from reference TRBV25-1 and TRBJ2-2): EADIYQTPRYLVIGTGKKITLECSQTMGHDKMYWYQQDPGMELHLIHYSYGVNSTEKGDLSSESTVSRIRTEHFPLTLESARPSHTSQYLCASSVGGELFFGEGSRLTVL.

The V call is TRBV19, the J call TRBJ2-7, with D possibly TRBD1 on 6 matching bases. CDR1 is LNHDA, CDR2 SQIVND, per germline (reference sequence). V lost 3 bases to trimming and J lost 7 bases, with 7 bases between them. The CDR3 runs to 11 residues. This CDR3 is CASSMGTEQYF. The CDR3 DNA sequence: TGTGCCAGTAGTATGGGGACAGAGCAGTACTTC.